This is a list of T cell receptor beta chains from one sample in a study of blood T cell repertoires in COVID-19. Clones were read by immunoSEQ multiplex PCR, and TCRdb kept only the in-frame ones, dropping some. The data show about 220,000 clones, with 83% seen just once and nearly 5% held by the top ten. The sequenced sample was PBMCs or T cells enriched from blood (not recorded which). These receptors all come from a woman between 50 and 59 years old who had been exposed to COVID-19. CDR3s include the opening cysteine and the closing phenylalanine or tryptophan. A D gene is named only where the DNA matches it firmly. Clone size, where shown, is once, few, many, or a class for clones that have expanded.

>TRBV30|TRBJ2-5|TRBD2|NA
TGTGCCTGGTCCGGACTAGTACAAGAGACCCAGTACTTC
CAWSGLVQETQYF
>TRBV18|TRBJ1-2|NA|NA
TGTGCCAGCTCACCACAAGACAGCCTTGGGGGCTACACCTTC
CASSPQDSLGGYTF
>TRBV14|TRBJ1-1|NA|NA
TGTGCCAGCAGCCAAGTTCTGGGAGCCACTGAAGCTTTCTTT
CASSQVLGATEAFF
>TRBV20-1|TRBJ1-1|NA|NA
TGCAGTGCTACAAAACGGAGTGGAGCTTTCTTT
CSATKRSGAFF
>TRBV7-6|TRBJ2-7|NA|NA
TGTGCCAGCAGCCAAGCGGCAGGGGTCCGCTCCTACGAGCAGTACTTC
CASSQAAGVRSYEQYF
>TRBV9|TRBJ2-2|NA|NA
TGTGCCAGCAGTAATGCTGGGAGAGCCGGGGAGCTGTTTTTT
CASSNAGRAGELFF
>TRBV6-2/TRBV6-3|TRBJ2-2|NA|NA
TGTGCCAGCAGTTACTCGGGGGGGCCCGGGGAGCTGTTTTTT
CASSYSGGPGELFF
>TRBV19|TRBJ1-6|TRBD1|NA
TGTGCCAGTAGTACTAACAGGGGTTCCCATTCACCCCTCCACTTT
CASSTNRGSHSPLHF
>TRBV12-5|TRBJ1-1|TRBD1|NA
TGTGCTAGTGGTTTGGTAGGGACAGGCCTCGGGAACACTGAAGCTTTCTTT
CASGLVGTGLGNTEAFF
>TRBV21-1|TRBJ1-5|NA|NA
TGTGCCAGGTGGGAGACTCCGAATCAGCCCCAGCATTTT
CARWETPNQPQHF
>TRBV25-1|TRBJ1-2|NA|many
TGTGCCAGCAGTGAATTCGGCGGGACTCCTGGCTACACCTTC
CASSEFGGTPGYTF
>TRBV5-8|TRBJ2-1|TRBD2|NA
TGTGCCAGCAGCTCCCGGCGGGGGAGCTCCTACAATGAGCAGTTCTTC
CASSSRRGSSYNEQFF
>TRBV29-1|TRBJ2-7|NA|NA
TGCAGCGTTGTACCTAGCTCCTACGAGCAGTACTTC
CSVVPSSYEQYF